A single sample gave rise to the 24 T cell receptor beta chains below, sequenced in a study of CD4 T cell repertoires in COVID-19. Assay used: immunoSEQ multiplex PCR; TCRdb lists only in-frame clones, some missing. The data hold 60,000 to 90,000 clones, with around 82% observed a single time. The specimen was CD4+ T cells from peripheral blood, collected after recovery from COVID-19. These receptors all come from a human donor who had COVID-19.

CDR3 nucleotides: TGTGCCAGCAGTGTTGGACAGGGTGGCAATCAGCCCCAGCATTTT. Encoded protein: CASSVGQGGNQPQHF. The genes are TRBV2 and TRBJ1-5; 8 positions agree with TRBD1. The V and J ends lost 4 bases and 2 bases, in that order; junction bases with no gene match: 4. The CDR3 loop spans 15 amino acids. Germline lookup yields CDR1 SNHLY and CDR2 FYNNEI.

This clone was picked up one time. This chain joins TRBV20-1 and TRBJ2-3, with D possibly TRBD1 on 7 matching bases. Germline values: CDR1 DFQATT, CDR2 SNEGSKA (reference sequence). The CDR3 consists of 14 residues. V was shortened by 3 bases and J by 2 bases, with 12 bases between the two germline ends. The CDR3 sequence: CSASGGTVTDTQYF. In nucleotides, the CDR3 is TGCAGTGCTAGTGGGGGGACAGTCACAGATACGCAGTATTTT.

The table lists this clone with a count of one. The chain recombines TRBV5-8 with TRBJ1-2, with D maybe TRBD1 (5 bases). This CDR3 comprises 16 residues. V was cut by 2 bases and J by 0 bases, with 14 bases left in between. The germline V gene encodes CDR1 SGHTS and CDR2 YDEGEE. CDR3 in amino acids: CASSFRDSRANYGYTF. CDR3 bases: TGTGCCAGCAGCTTTCGGGACTCCAGAGCTAACTATGGCTACACCTTC.

This clone was seen just once. The V and J genes are TRBV4-1 and TRBJ2-5; no clear D gene. The CDR3 loop spans 14 amino acids. Germline V gives CDR1 MGHRA, CDR2 YSYEKL. Trimming took 0 bases from V and 5 from J, leaving 10 bases between them. The chain's CDR3 is CASSQDVNRETQYF. CDR3 DNA: TGCGCCAGCAGCCAAGATGTTAATAGGGAGACCCAGTACTTC.

V gene TRBV28 combines with J gene TRBJ2-1; D possibly corresponds to TRBD2 (7 bases). CDR1 is MDHEN and CDR2 is SYDVKM in the germline V gene. This CDR3 contains 13 residues. V was cut by 5 bases and J by 7 bases, with 12 bases left in between. The CDR3 is CASSPGGPNEQFF. The CDR3 nucleotides read TGTGCCAGCAGTCCCGGGGGGCCTAATGAGCAGTTCTTC.

The chain employs TRBV5-1 and TRBJ2-3, with 9 nucleotides matching TRBD2. The CDR3 extends over 18 amino acids. Germline V lookup: CDR1 SGHRS, CDR2 YFSETQ. With V trimmed by 3 bases and J by 2 bases, 13 bases remained unmatched. CDR3: CASSSRGMSSGITDTQYF. DNA of the CDR3: TGCGCCAGCAGCTCCCGGGGGATGTCTAGCGGGATCACAGATACGCAGTATTTT.

V usage is TRBV28 and J usage is TRBJ2-7; the match to TRBD2 covers 8 bases. The CDR3 extends over 13 amino acids. The J segment lost 2 bases and the V segment lost 8 bases, leaving 5 bases of the junction unmatched. CDR1 is MDHEN, CDR2 SYDVKM, per germline. The CDR3 loop is CASQPGLAYEQYF. The CDR3 DNA reads as TGTGCCAGCCAGCCGGGACTAGCCTACGAGCAGTACTTC.

The V and J genes are TRBV6-2 or TRBV6-3 and TRBJ2-2; D possibly corresponds to TRBD2 (5 bases). Germline V gene lookup returns CDR1 MNHEY and CDR2 SVGEGT. CDR3 length equals 15 residues. The germline V and J ends were trimmed by 5 bases and 4 bases, with 14 bases remaining between them. CDR3 nucleotides: TGTGCCAGCAGTCCGCTCGGGGTAATCACCGGGGAGCTGTTTTTT. Protein sequence: CASSPLGVITGELFF.

This clone was detected a few times. The chain joins TRBV19 to TRBJ1-4; no reliable D call. Deletions cut 3 bases from V and 4 bases from J, with 3 bases between. CDR3 length: 12 amino acids. From germline, CDR1 is LNHDA and CDR2 SQIVND (reference sequence). CDR3 sequence reads: CASSIVNEKLFF. CDR3 nucleotides: TGTGCCAGTAGTATCGTTAATGAAAAACTGTTTTTT. Full variable domain (missing parts from reference TRBV19 and TRBJ1-4): DGGITQSPKYLFRKEGQNVTLSCEQNLNHDAMYWYRQDPGQGLRLIYYSQIVNDFQKGDIAEGYSVSREKKESFPLTVTSAQKNPTAFYLCASSIVNEKLFFGSGTQLSVL.

This sequence joins TRBV28 and TRBJ1-2; D unclear. The CDR3 totals 16 residues. V was trimmed by 1 base and J by 4 bases, leaving 16 bases between them. The germline CDR1 and CDR2 sequences are MDHEN and SYDVKM. CDR3 residues: CASSLSVVLGAYGYTF. CDR3 nucleotides: TGTGCCAGCAGTTTATCGGTCGTTTTGGGTGCCTATGGCTACACCTTC.

This chain links TRBV18 with TRBJ2-7; D might be TRBD1 or TRBD2, each matching 7 bases. Looked up from germline, CDR1 is KGHSH and CDR2 is LQKENI. CDR3 length: 16 residues. V lost 4 bases to trimming and J lost 4 bases, with 20 bases between them. The CDR3 sequence is CASSLSQGGSGYEQYF. CDR3 nucleotide sequence: TGTGCCAGCTCACTATCCCAGGGGGGGTCAGGTTACGAGCAGTACTTC.

CDR3 residues: CASSYSGGRHNEQFF. The CDR3 coding sequence is TGTGCCAGCAGTTACTCTGGCGGGCGGCACAATGAGCAGTTCTTC. V is TRBV6-5 and J is TRBJ2-1; D may be TRBD2 (5 bases). Germline V gene data show CDR1 as MNHEY and CDR2 as SVGAGI. CDR3 length: 15 amino acids. The V end was cut by 0 bases, the J end by 5 bases, with 11 bases between.

This sequence joins TRBV5-1 and TRBJ2-2; D ambiguous. This CDR3 contains 16 residues. From germline, CDR1 is SGHRS and CDR2 YFSETQ. The germline V and J ends were trimmed by 0 bases and 0 bases, with 9 bases remaining between them. The CDR3, as DNA: TGCGCCAGCAGCTTGGTTCCGCTATCGAACACCGGGGAGCTGTTTTTT. Translation gives CASSLVPLSNTGELFF. The complete variable domain, with remaining parts taken from reference TRBV5-1 and TRBJ2-2, reads KAGVTQTPRYLIKTRGQQVTLSCSPISGHRSVSWYQQTPGQGLQFLFEYFSETQRNKGNFPGRFSGRQFSNSRSEMNVSTLELGDSALYLCASSLVPLSNTGELFFGEGSRLTVL.

The CDR3 DNA reads TGTGCCATCAGTGCAGGGCAGGGGGAGGATGGCTACACCTTC. The encoded protein is CAISAGQGEDGYTF. V is TRBV10-3 and J is TRBJ1-2; 7 nucleotides agree with TRBD1. With V trimmed by 4 bases and J by 6 bases, 8 bases remained unmatched. This CDR3 spans 14 amino acids. Germline CDR1 is ENHRY and CDR2 is SYGVKD.

V is TRBV5-5 and J is TRBJ2-3; a weak D match, TRBD1 (6 bases). The germline gives CDR1 SGHKS, CDR2 YYEKEE (reference sequence). This CDR3 is built from 17 residues. V lost 1 base, J lost 4 bases, and 19 bases lay in between. CDR3 sequence reads: CASSLSPGQLGADTQYF. DNA of the CDR3: TGTGCCAGCAGCTTGAGCCCGGGACAATTGGGAGCAGATACGCAGTATTTT.

The chain uses TRBV11-3 and TRBJ2-1, with D possibly called TRBD1 or TRBD2 (5 bases each). Germline-derived CDR1 and CDR2 are SGHNT and YENEEA. This CDR3 region has 16 residues. V gave up 5 bases and J gave up 0 bases, with 14 bases separating them. The CDR3: CASSHWDRSSYNEQFF. Here the CDR3 DNA reads TGTGCCAGCAGCCACTGGGACCGAAGCTCCTACAATGAGCAGTTCTTC.

This clone was seen only a few times. The V call is TRBV4-1, the J call TRBJ1-1; D ambiguous. Trimming stripped 1 base from V and 0 bases from J, with 12 bases between. Germline-derived CDR1 and CDR2 are MGHRA and YSYEKL. This CDR3 is 16 amino acids long. The CDR3 here is CASSQGGQRLNTEAFF. CDR3 nucleotides: TGCGCCAGCAGCCAAGGAGGCCAAAGACTGAACACTGAAGCTTTCTTT.

The V and J genes are TRBV7-8 and TRBJ2-5, with TRBD2 as a possible D gene (6 bases). Deletions cut 5 bases from V and 4 bases from J, with 17 bases between. The length of the CDR3 is 15 residues. Germline V gene lookup returns CDR1 SGHVS and CDR2 FQNEAQ. In DNA, the CDR3 is TGTGCCAGCAGCCCCCTGACGGGGCGGGGAGAGACCCAGTACTTC. It is translated as CASSPLTGRGETQYF.

The genes are TRBV10-3 and TRBJ2-1, with D possibly matching TRBD2 (5 bases). The CDR3 is 13 amino acids. In germline, CDR1 is ENHRY, CDR2 SYGVKD. Between the trimmed V and J ends, which lost 4 bases and 8 bases, there was a span of 12 bases. The CDR3 here is CAISAKPGDEQFF. As DNA, the CDR3 is TGTGCCATCAGTGCCAAACCCGGGGATGAGCAGTTCTTC.

The chain combines TRBV5-1 with TRBJ2-2, with a possible D match to TRBD1 (5 bases). The CDR3 runs 14 residues. The V end was cut by 0 bases, the J end by 7 bases, with 10 bases between. The germline V gene encodes CDR1 SGHRS and CDR2 YFSETQ. As DNA, the CDR3 is TGCGCCAGCAGCTTGGCTCAGGGCGGCGGGGAGCTGTTTTTT. It translates to CASSLAQGGGELFF.

The V call is TRBV5-1, the J call TRBJ2-3; the D gene could be TRBD1 or TRBD2 (5 bases each). Deletions cut 2 bases from V and 2 bases from J, with 18 bases between. Germline V gene lookup returns CDR1 SGHRS and CDR2 YFSETQ. This CDR3 is 17 amino acids long. In DNA, the CDR3 is TGCGCCAGCAGCTTCGGCCCGGGGCGGCTGGTCACAGATACGCAGTATTTT. Translating gives CASSFGPGRLVTDTQYF. The complete variable domain, with remaining parts taken from reference TRBV5-1 and TRBJ2-3, reads KAGVTQTPRYLIKTRGQQVTLSCSPISGHRSVSWYQQTPGQGLQFLFEYFSETQRNKGNFPGRFSGRQFSNSRSEMNVSTLELGDSALYLCASSFGPGRLVTDTQYFGPGTRLTVL.

The V and J genes are TRBV10-1 and TRBJ2-1; TRBD1 agrees at 8 bases. The CDR3 has 15 amino acids. V trimming: 6 bases; J trimming: 9 bases; junction bases outside the gene matches: 13. CDR1 and CDR2 from the germline V gene are WNHNN and SYGVQD (reference sequence). For the CDR3, the DNA is TGCGCCAGCAGCTCAAAAGCTCAGGGGGCTGGTGAGCAGTTCTTC. The encoded protein is CASSSKAQGAGEQFF.

This clone appeared a single time. V gene TRBV7-2 combines with J gene TRBJ2-5, with 8 bases that match TRBD2. This CDR3 has 15 residues. Germline lookup yields CDR1 SGHTA and CDR2 FQGNSA. V was clipped by 2 bases and J by 1 base; unmatched bases: 3. In nucleotides, the CDR3 is TGTGCCAGCAGCTTATCCGGGGGGGGCCAAGAGACCCAGTACTTC. As protein: CASSLSGGGQETQYF.

The table lists this clone with a count of one. The rearrangement joins TRBV7-2 to TRBJ2-5; D not certain. This CDR3 is built from 15 residues. V shed 5 bases and J shed 7 bases, with 20 bases lying between them. CDR1 SGHTA and CDR2 FQGNSA come from the germline V gene. In DNA, the CDR3 is TGTGCCAGCAGCAGTGTGTTGGGCTCTGGTGGGACCCAGTACTTC. Its protein product is CASSSVLGSGGTQYF.